This T cell receptor beta chain was obtained from a study of shared clonotypes between healthy human individuals. Naive CD8 cells lacked CD45RO, underwent positive selection for CCR7 and left out terminally differentiated effector memory CD45RA+ cells. Assay: immunoSEQ multiplex PCR; the TCRdb copy retains only in-frame clones and omits some. The sample has approximately 1.9 million clones, about 94% seen once. The CDR3 spans 15 residues. From germline, CDR1 is MNHEY and CDR2 SMNVEV (reference sequence). V lost 3 bases and J lost 7, with 18 bases in between. The chain employs TRBV27 and TRBJ2-5, with D maybe TRBD2 (5 bases). Material for sequencing was naive CD8+ T cells from PBMCs. The origin of this receptor is a man aged 18 to 29 in good health. Some clones in this sample may be carry-over from other donors' samples. CDR3 coding DNA: TGTGCCAGCAGTTTGGGCCCCAAGAGGGATCCGACCCAGTACTTC. Translating it yields CASSLGPKRDPTQYF.